One sample yielded the 24 T cell receptor beta chains listed below, sequenced in a study of blood T cell repertoires in COVID-19. Data came from immunoSEQ multiplex PCR; TCRdb stores just in-frame clones and leaves some out. The sample includes roughly 11,000 clones, about two thirds seen only once; the top ten take more than 5%. Sequencing was done on a sample of peripheral blood. The origin of the receptors is a man aged 55 to 70 with COVID-19, enrolled during active disease.

As for this clone: The junction differs from germline at one of its ends, possibly a read error. The chain employs TRBV19 and TRBJ2-7; D possibly corresponds to TRBD1 (6 bases). CDR1 and CDR2 (germline): LNHDA, SQIVND (reference sequence). The CDR3 has 13 residues. For the CDR3, the DNA is TGTGCCAGTAGTAAGGACAGCTCCTACGGGCAGTACTTC. This sequence encodes CASSKDSSYGQYF.

The gene calls are TRBV27 and TRBJ2-5; D is unresolved. Germline CDR1 and CDR2: MNHEY and SMNVEV (reference sequence). This CDR3 is 13 amino acids long. V shed 6 bases and J shed 1 base, with 9 bases lying between them. The DNA for the CDR3 is TGTGCCAGCAGACTTCGTGTCCAAGAGACCCAGTACTTC. Encoded protein: CASRLRVQETQYF.

The chain couples TRBV11-1 to TRBJ2-1; 10 bases match TRBD2. With 5 bases clipped from V and 12 bases from J, the junction kept 10 bases outside the gene matches. The CDR3 extends over 14 amino acids. From germline, CDR1 is SGHAT and CDR2 FQDESV (reference sequence). The chain's CDR3 is CASSGNIAGGVQFF. The DNA of the CDR3 is TGTGCCAGCAGCGGAAACATAGCGGGAGGTGTGCAGTTCTTC.

The chain uses TRBV24-1 and TRBJ1-2; no reliable D call. CDR1 is KGHDR and CDR2 is SFDVKD in the germline V gene. CDR3 length equals 13 residues. Trimming pared 5 bases from V and 4 bases from J, leaving 10 bases between. CDR3: CATSGSPGYGYTF. The CDR3 region has the DNA TGTGCCACCAGTGGCAGCCCGGGCTATGGCTACACCTTC.

The V call is TRBV13, the J call TRBJ2-5; 8 positions agree with TRBD2. This CDR3 is 14 amino acids long. Per germline, CDR1 PRHDT and CDR2 FYEKMQ (reference sequence). V shed 3 bases and J 10 bases; nucleotides not matched to a gene: 10. The CDR3 here is CASSFLTGGFDQYF. DNA for the CDR3: TGTGCCAGCAGCTTCCTGACGGGGGGGTTCGACCAGTACTTC. Full variable domain (missing parts from reference TRBV13 and TRBJ2-5): AAGVIQSPRHLIKEKRETATLKCYPIPRHDTVYWYQQGPGQDPQFLISFYEKMQSDKGSIPDRFSAQQFSDYHSELNMSSLELGDSALYFCASSFLTGGFDQYFGPGTRLLVL.

This chain joins TRBV4-1 and TRBJ2-5; maybe TRBD2 (7 bases). The CDR3 extends over 17 amino acids. The germline V gene encodes CDR1 MGHRA and CDR2 YSYEKL. With 3 bases removed from V and 2 bases from J, the gap between germline ends came to 19 bases. This CDR3 reads CASSQGGGRVLQETQYF. Written as DNA, the CDR3 is TGCGCCAGCAGCCAGGGGGGCGGGAGAGTCCTACAAGAGACCCAGTACTTC.

The genes are TRBV11-2 and TRBJ2-7; D is unclear. CDR1 and CDR2 from the germline V gene are SGHAT and FQNNGV. The V end lost 6 bases, the J end lost 1 base, and 16 bases lay between the germline ends. The CDR3 spans 15 residues. The CDR3 reads CASRPVLSESYEQYF. The CDR3 DNA sequence: TGTGCCAGCAGACCTGTCCTCTCTGAGTCCTACGAGCAGTACTTC.

J is TRBJ1-2 and V is TRBV7-8; D not certain. The CDR3 has 12 residues. Trimming removed 3 bases at V and 7 bases at J, with 9 bases between. The germline V gene has CDR1 SGHVS and CDR2 FQNEAQ. In DNA form, the CDR3 reads TGTGCCAGCAGCTTGCTTTACAGTGGCTACACCTTC. Amino acid sequence: CASSLLYSGYTF. Variable domain in full (rest from reference TRBV7-8 and TRBJ1-2): GAGVSQSPRYKVAKRGQDVALRCDPISGHVSLFWYQQALGQGPEFLTYFQNEAQLDKSGLPSDRFFAERPEGSVSTLKIQRTQQEDSAVYLCASSLLYSGYTFGSGTRLTVV.

The V call is TRBV11-1, the J call TRBJ1-6; a weak D match, TRBD1 (5 bases). Germline assignment: CDR1 SGHAT and CDR2 FQDESV (reference sequence). This CDR3 comprises 16 residues. Deletions cut 3 bases from V and 0 bases from J, with 9 bases between. CDR3 DNA: TGTGCCAGCAGCTTTCGACAGAGCTCCTATAATTCACCCCTCCACTTT. This codes for CASSFRQSSYNSPLHF.

The chain has TRBV11-3 and TRBJ2-7; 9 positions agree with TRBD1. The CDR3 sequence is 14 residues long. CDR1 and CDR2 from the germline V gene are SGHNT and YENEEA. Unmatched junction bases numbered 5, after V lost 6 bases and J lost 2 bases. Written as DNA, the CDR3 is TGTGCCAGCAGGACCGGACAGGGGACCTACGAGCAGTACGTC. Translated, it gives CASRTGQGTYEQYV.

The rearrangement joins TRBV19 to TRBJ2-7; TRBD1 agrees at 7 bases. Germline values: CDR1 LNHDA, CDR2 SQIVND (reference sequence). This CDR3 region has 13 residues. With V trimmed by 9 bases and J by 2 bases, 7 bases remained unmatched. The CDR3 here is CASGGQATYEQYF. The CDR3 DNA is TGTGCCAGCGGAGGACAGGCAACCTACGAGCAGTACTTC. The full variable domain, with the rest looked up from reference TRBV19 and TRBJ2-7, is DGGITQSPKYLFRKEGQNVTLSCEQNLNHDAMYWYRQDPGQGLRLIYYSQIVNDFQKGDIAEGYSVSREKKESFPLTVTSAQKNPTAFYLCASGGQATYEQYFGPGTRLTVT.

This chain joins TRBV7-6 and TRBJ2-2; 11 bases fit TRBD1. The V gene end was trimmed by 2 bases and the J gene end by 7 bases; junction bases not matched to a gene: 3. This CDR3 is built from 15 residues. CDR1 is SGHVS and CDR2 is FNYEAQ in the germline V gene. Here the CDR3 DNA reads TGTGCCAGCAGCTTATTTGGGACAGGGGGCGGGGAGCTGTTTTTT. It specifies CASSLFGTGGGELFF.

V gene TRBV4-1 combines with J gene TRBJ2-1; 10 nucleotides line up with TRBD2. This CDR3 contains 16 residues. Per the germline V gene, CDR1 is MGHRA and CDR2 is YSYEKL. V lost 1 base, J lost 6 bases, and 6 bases stayed unmatched. CDR3 loop: CASSQGLLAGANEQFF. The CDR3 region has the DNA TGCGCCAGCAGCCAAGGTCTCCTAGCGGGAGCCAATGAGCAGTTCTTC.

This rearrangement joins TRBV10-3 to TRBJ1-6; 11 positions agree with TRBD1. This CDR3 has 16 amino acids. Per the germline V gene, CDR1 is ENHRY and CDR2 is SYGVKD. Losses at the gene ends were 2 bases for V and 7 bases for J; bases not matched to a gene: 4. The CDR3 nucleotides are TGTGCCATCAGTGAGCGGACAGGGGGCGGAAATTCACCCCTCCACTTT. This encodes CAISERTGGGNSPLHF.

This rearrangement joins TRBV20-1 to TRBJ1-2, with a weak D call TRBD1 (6 bases). From germline, CDR1 is DFQATT and CDR2 SNEGSKA (reference sequence). This CDR3 has 11 residues. V was clipped by 3 bases and J by 4 bases, with 6 bases between them. DNA of the CDR3: TGCAGTGCTAGGGACAGCTATGGCTACACCTTC. This translates into CSARDSYGYTF.

This chain joins TRBV28 and TRBJ1-2, with D tentatively TRBD1 (5 bases). Trimming removed 8 bases at V and 5 bases at J, with 12 bases between. The CDR3 runs 12 residues. From germline, CDR1 is MDHEN and CDR2 SYDVKM. The CDR3 sequence: CASQGTGYGYTF. The CDR3 nucleotides are TGTGCCAGCCAAGGGACTGGATATGGCTACACCTTC.

In its sample, this clone was seen once. The V and J genes are TRBV16 and TRBJ1-1; D gene ambiguous. The CDR3 covers 14 residues. Germline CDR1 KGHSY, CDR2 FQNENV. Trimming removed 4 bases from V and 0 bases from J, with 9 bases in between. CDR3 coding DNA: TGTGCCAGCAGCCCGCGCAGGCTGAACACTGAAGCTTTCTTT. It encodes CASSPRRLNTEAFF. Full variable domain (remainder filled in from reference TRBV16 and TRBJ1-1): GEEVAQTPKHLVRGEGQKAKLYCAPIKGHSYVFWYQQVLKNEFKFLISFQNENVFDETGMPKERFSAKCLPNSPCSLEIQATKLEDSAVYFCASSPRRLNTEAFFGQGTRLTVV.

The sample holds a few counts of this clone. The chain has TRBV28 and TRBJ2-7; tentative D call: TRBD1 (5 bases). Germline CDR1 and CDR2: MDHEN and SYDVKM. Trimming took off 4 bases at V and 5 bases at J, with 9 bases between the two ends. This CDR3 is built from 12 residues. The CDR3 protein is CASSSGFHEQYF. CDR3 nucleotide sequence: TGTGCCAGCAGTTCAGGGTTCCACGAGCAGTACTTC. Together with reference TRBV28 and TRBJ2-7, the CDR3 gives the full variable domain: DVKVTQSSRYLVKRTGEKVFLECVQDMDHENMFWYRQDPGLGLRLIYFSYDVKMKEKGDIPEGYSVSREKKERFSLILESASTNQTSMYLCASSSGFHEQYFGPGTRLTVT.

The CDR3 sequence is CASSRGPDTQYF. The CDR3 region has the DNA TGTGCCAGCAGCAGGGGGCCAGATACGCAGTATTTT. V gene TRBV7-9 combines with J gene TRBJ2-3; 7 nucleotides agree with TRBD1. Germline-derived CDR1 and CDR2 are SEHNR and FQNEAQ (reference sequence). With 5 bases clipped from V and 4 bases from J, the junction kept 0 bases outside the gene matches. The length of the CDR3 is 12 residues. The full variable domain, in which reference TRBV7-9 and TRBJ2-3 provide the parts outside the CDR3, is DTGVSQNPRHKITKRGQNVTFRCDPISEHNRLYWYRQTLGQGPEFLTYFQNEAQLEKSRLLSDRFSAERPKGSFSTLEIQRTEQGDSAMYLCASSRGPDTQYFGPGTRLTVL.

This chain links TRBV3-1 (or the pseudogene TRBV3-2) with TRBJ1-3; 9 nucleotides match TRBD1. CDR1 and CDR2 (germline): LGHDT, YNNKEL (reference sequence). V lost 2 bases to trimming and J lost 1 base; unmatched junction nucleotides: 3. The CDR3 covers 16 residues. The CDR3 coding sequence is TGTGCCAGCAGCCAACATGGGACAGGGTCTGGAAACACCATATATTTT. Translation gives CASSQHGTGSGNTIYF.

V gene TRBV7-2 combines with J gene TRBJ1-6; D may be TRBD1 (6 bases). Germline lookup yields CDR1 SGHTA and CDR2 FQGNSA. The CDR3 runs to 15 residues. Between the trimmed V and J ends, which lost 1 base and 7 bases, there was a span of 11 bases. The CDR3 sequence: CASSLDYRANSPLHF. The CDR3 nucleotides are TGTGCCAGCAGCTTAGACTACAGGGCCAATTCACCCCTCCACTTT.

The rearrangement uses TRBV6-2 or TRBV6-3 and TRBJ2-1; D ambiguous. V was clipped by 5 bases and J by 4 bases, with 18 bases between them. This CDR3 is built from 16 residues. Germline V CDR1 and CDR2: MNHEY, SVGEGT. CDR3 coding DNA: TGTGCCAGCAGTGCGGCGAGGCAGACTGGATACAATGAGCAGTTCTTC. Its protein is CASSAARQTGYNEQFF.

V is TRBV2 and J is TRBJ1-1, with 7 bases aligning to TRBD1. J gave up 3 bases and V 10 bases, and 2 bases lay outside the gene matches. CDR3 length equals 11 residues. CDR1 and CDR2 from the germline V gene are SNHLY and FYNNEI. CDR3 sequence reads: CATGQDTEAFF. CDR3 in DNA: TGTGCCACTGGACAGGACACTGAAGCTTTCTTT. Variable domain in full (rest from reference TRBV2 and TRBJ1-1): EPEVTQTPSHQVTQMGQEVILRCVPISNHLYFYWYRQILGQKVEFLVSFYNNEISEKSEIFDDQFSVERPDGSNFTLKIRSTKLEDSAMYFCATGQDTEAFFGQGTRLTVV.

Written as DNA, the CDR3 is TGCGCCAGCAGCCATAGAGACAGGGAGTACGAGCAGTACTTC. This codes for CASSHRDREYEQYF. V is TRBV4-1 and J is TRBJ2-7; 7 bases align to TRBD1. CDR1 is MGHRA and CDR2 is YSYEKL in the germline V gene. J gave up 4 bases and V 3 bases, and 6 bases lay outside the gene matches. The CDR3 runs 14 residues.